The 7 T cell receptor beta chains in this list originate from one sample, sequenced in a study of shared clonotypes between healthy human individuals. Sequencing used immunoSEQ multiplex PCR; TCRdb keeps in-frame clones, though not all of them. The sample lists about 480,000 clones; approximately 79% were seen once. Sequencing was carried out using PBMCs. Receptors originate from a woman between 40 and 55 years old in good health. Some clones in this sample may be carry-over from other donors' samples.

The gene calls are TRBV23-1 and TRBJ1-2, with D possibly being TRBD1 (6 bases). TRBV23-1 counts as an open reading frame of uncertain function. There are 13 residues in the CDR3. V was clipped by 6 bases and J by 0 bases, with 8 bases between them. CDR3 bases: TGCGCCAGCAGCGGGACAACTAACTATGGCTACACCTTC. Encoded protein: CASSGTTNYGYTF.

The CDR3 loop reads CASSLEGAGAEQFF. DNA of the CDR3: TGTGCCAGCAGCTTAGAGGGCGCGGGAGCTGAGCAGTTCTTC. The chain employs TRBV11-2 and TRBJ2-1, with 7 bases that match TRBD2. The V segment lost 0 bases and the J segment 9 bases; nucleotides outside the gene matches: 5. Germline V gene data show CDR1 as SGHAT and CDR2 as FQNNGV. The CDR3 spans 14 residues.

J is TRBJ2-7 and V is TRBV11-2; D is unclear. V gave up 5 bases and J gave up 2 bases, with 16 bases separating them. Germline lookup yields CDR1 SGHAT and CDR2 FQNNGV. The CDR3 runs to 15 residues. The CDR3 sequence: CASSPTHQGPYEQYF. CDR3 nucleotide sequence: TGTGCCAGCAGCCCGACGCATCAAGGCCCCTACGAGCAGTACTTC.

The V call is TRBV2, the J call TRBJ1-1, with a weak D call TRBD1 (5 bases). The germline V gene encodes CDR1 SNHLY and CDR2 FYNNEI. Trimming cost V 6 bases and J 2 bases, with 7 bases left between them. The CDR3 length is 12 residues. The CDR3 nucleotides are TGTGCCAGCAGGACAGCTAACACTGAAGCTTTCTTT. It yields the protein CASRTANTEAFF.

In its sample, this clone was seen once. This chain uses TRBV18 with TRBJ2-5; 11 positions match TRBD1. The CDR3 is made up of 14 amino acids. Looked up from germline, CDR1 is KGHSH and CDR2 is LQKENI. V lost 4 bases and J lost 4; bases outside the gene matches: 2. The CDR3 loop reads CASSLDRGLETQYF. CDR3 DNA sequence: TGTGCCAGCTCACTGGACAGGGGGCTAGAGACCCAGTACTTC.

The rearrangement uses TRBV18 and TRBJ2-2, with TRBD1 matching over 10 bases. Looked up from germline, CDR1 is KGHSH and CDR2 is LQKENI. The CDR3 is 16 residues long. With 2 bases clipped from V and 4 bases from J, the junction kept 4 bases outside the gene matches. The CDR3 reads CASSPGTGVLTGELFF. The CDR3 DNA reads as TGTGCCAGCTCACCAGGGACAGGGGTCCTCACCGGGGAGCTGTTTTTT.

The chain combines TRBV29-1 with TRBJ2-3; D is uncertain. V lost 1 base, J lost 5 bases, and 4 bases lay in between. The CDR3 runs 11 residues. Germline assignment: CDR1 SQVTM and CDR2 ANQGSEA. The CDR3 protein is CSVEGVDTQYF. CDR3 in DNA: TGCAGCGTTGAAGGAGTAGATACGCAGTATTTT.